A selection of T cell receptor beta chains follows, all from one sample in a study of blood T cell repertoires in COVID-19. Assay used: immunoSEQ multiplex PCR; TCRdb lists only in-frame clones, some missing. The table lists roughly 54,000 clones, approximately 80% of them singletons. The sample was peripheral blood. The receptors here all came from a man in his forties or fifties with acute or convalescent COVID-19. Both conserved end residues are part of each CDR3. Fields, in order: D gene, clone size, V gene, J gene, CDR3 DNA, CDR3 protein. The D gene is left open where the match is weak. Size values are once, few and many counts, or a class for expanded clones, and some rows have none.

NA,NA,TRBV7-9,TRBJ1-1,TGTGCCAGCAGCTTCTTATCCGGGAACACTGAAGCTTTCTTT,CASSFLSGNTEAFF
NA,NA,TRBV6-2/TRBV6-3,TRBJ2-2,TGTGCCAGCAGTTACGTGGCAACCTACACCGGGGAGCTGTTTTTT,CASSYVATYTGELFF
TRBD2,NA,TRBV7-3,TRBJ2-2,TGTGCCAGCAGCTTAATTAGCGGGAGGGTCCCGGGGGAGCTGTTTTTT,CASSLISGRVPGELFF
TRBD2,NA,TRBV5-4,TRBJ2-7,TGTGCCAGCAGCTTGGTAGCGGGAGGAACCAGCGAGCAGTACTTC,CASSLVAGGTSEQYF
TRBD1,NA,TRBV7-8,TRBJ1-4,TGTGCCAGCAGCTTAGGGGGGGCAGGGGGTGTCTTTGAAAAACTGTTTTTT,CASSLGGAGGVFEKLFF
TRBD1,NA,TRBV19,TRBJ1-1,TGTGCCAGTAGTATAACAGGGGGCAGCGCTGAAGCTTTCTTT,CASSITGGSAEAFF
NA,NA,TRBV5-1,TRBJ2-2,TGCGCCAGCAGCTTGGAAGGGGGGGACACCGGGGAGCTGTTTTTT,CASSLEGGDTGELFF
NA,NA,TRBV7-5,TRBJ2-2,TGTGTCAGAAGCTTAGTCAGGGCCGGGGAGCTGTTTTTT,CVRSLVRAGELFF
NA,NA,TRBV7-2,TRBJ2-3,TGTGCCAGCAGCTTACGGGGTCGGAAGACAGATACGCAGTATTTT,CASSLRGRKTDTQYF
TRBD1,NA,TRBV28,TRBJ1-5,TGTGCCAGCAGTCTCGGGACAGTGGCGTGGGGCAATCAGCCCCAGCATTTT,CASSLGTVAWGNQPQHF
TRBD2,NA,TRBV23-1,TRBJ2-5,TGCGCCAGCAGTCCTAATAGTTGGCCGACTAGCGAGACCCAGTACTTC,CASSPNSWPTSETQYF
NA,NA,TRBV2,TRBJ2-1,TGTGCCAGCTGGAGTAATGGTGGTGATGAGCAGTTCTTC,CASWSNGGDEQFF
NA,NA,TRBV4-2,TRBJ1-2,TGTGCCAGCAGCCGGGAAGACGGGGGGGGCAATTATGGCTACACCTTC,CASSREDGGGNYGYTF
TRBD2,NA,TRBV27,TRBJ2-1,TGTGCCAGCAGTTCAAGAGCGGGAGCCATCCTTGGGGAGCAGTTCTTC,CASSSRAGAILGEQFF
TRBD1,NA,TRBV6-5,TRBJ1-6,TGTGCCAGCACCGCGGACAGGATAAATTCACCCCTCCACTTT,CASTADRINSPLHF
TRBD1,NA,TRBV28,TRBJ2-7,TGTGCCAGCAGTTCCCGCCCCGGACAGGGGTACGAGCAGTACTTC,CASSSRPGQGYEQYF
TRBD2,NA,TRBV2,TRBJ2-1,TGTGCCAGCAGCCCTACTAGCGGGAGGGCCAATGAGCAGTTCTTC,CASSPTSGRANEQFF
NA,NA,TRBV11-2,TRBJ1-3,TGTGCCAGCAGCTCCTCGCGCTCTGGAAACACCATATATTTT,CASSSSRSGNTIYF
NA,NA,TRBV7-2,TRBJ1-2,TGTGCCAGCACCTCTACCTACGAGCGCGTTTCTGACAGCGGCTACACCTTC,CASTSTYERVSDSGYTF
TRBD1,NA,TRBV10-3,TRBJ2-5,TGTGCCACCGAGGACAGGTCGACCCAAGAGACCCAGTACTTC,CATEDRSTQETQYF
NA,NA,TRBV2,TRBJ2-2,TGTGCCAGCAGGGACTACACGAACACCGGGGAGCTGTTTTTT,CASRDYTNTGELFF
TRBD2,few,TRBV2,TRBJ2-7,TGTGCCAGCAGTCGAGCGGGGGTTGAGCAGTACTTC,CASSRAGVEQYF
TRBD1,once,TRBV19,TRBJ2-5,TGTGCCAGTAGTTCGCGACAGGGTGACCAAGAGACCCAGTACTTC,CASSSRQGDQETQYF
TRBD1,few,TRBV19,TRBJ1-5,TGTGCCAGTAGTGCGGGACAGGGGACTCAGCCCCAGCATTTT,CASSAGQGTQPQHF
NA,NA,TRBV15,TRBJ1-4,TGTGCCACCAGCAGAGCAGGGGCGAATGAAAAACTGTTTTTT,CATSRAGANEKLFF
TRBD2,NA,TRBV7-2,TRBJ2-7,TGTGCCAGCAGCTTTGGGACTAGCGGGCGGTACGAGCAGTACTTC,CASSFGTSGRYEQYF